Each of the 12 T cell receptor beta chains below was sequenced from the same sample in a study of CD8 T cells in ankylosing spondylitis. General observations from the study: Apparently characteristic of ankylosing spondylitis blood was a TCR beta motif (about 8 highly homologous variants).

TCRdb re-derived calls from the 5' RACE reads in MiXCR, one entry per CDR3 protein. The sample yields 350,000 to 450,000 distinct CDR3 sequences, roughly 26% seen once. These TCRs' antigens remain unknown. Material for sequencing was blood, either unsorted or a sorted T cell fraction (not recorded which). The source of these receptors is a male donor with ankylosing spondylitis.

The rearrangement joins TRBV14 to TRBJ1-4, with D hard to call. V lost 5 bases and J lost 4, with 14 bases in between. Germline CDR1 SGHDN, CDR2 FVKESK. The CDR3 covers 15 residues. CDR3 in amino acids: CASSSITGYNEKLFF. In nucleotides, the CDR3 is TGTGCCAGCAGCTCTATTACGGGGTATAATGAAAAACTGTTTTTT.

This chain connects TRBV5-1 to TRBJ2-1; 7 nucleotides align to TRBD2. Germline values: CDR1 SGHRS, CDR2 YFSETQ. Trimming cost V 2 bases and J 8 bases; bases outside gene matches: 7. CDR3 size: 14 residues. CDR3 sequence: CASSLAGPRDEQFF. In nucleotides, the CDR3 is TGCGCCAGCAGCTTAGCGGGGCCGCGGGATGAGCAGTTCTTC.

This clonotype was picked up a small number of times. The chain carries TRBV5-1 and TRBJ2-5, with D unclear. The CDR3 is 12 residues long. V dropped 4 bases and J dropped 7 bases, with 11 bases sitting between them. Germline values: CDR1 SGHRS, CDR2 YFSETQ. CDR3 residues: CASSNPDGTQYF. The CDR3 coding sequence is TGCGCCAGCAGCAACCCCGACGGGACCCAGTACTTC.

CDR3 sequence (DNA): TGTGCCAGTAGTATAGGTGGACAGGGGGCAGATACGCAGTATTTT. Its protein is CASSIGGQGADTQYF. The chain uses TRBV19 and TRBJ2-3; 10 nucleotides line up with TRBD1. Germline-derived CDR1 and CDR2 are LNHDA and SQIVND (reference sequence). The CDR3 covers 15 residues. With 1 base clipped from V and 4 bases from J, the junction kept 2 bases outside the gene matches. The entire variable domain, with the rest obtained from reference TRBV19 and TRBJ2-3, is as follows: DGGITQSPKYLFRKEGQNVTLSCEQNLNHDAMYWYRQDPGQGLRLIYYSQIVNDFQKGDIAEGYSVSREKKESFPLTVTSAQKNPTAFYLCASSIGGQGADTQYFGPGTRLTVL.

The chain recombines TRBV20-1 with TRBJ2-5, with TRBD2 matching 13 bases. CDR1 is DFQATT, CDR2 SNEGSKA, per germline (reference sequence). The CDR3 is 14 amino acids. The V and J ends lost 6 bases and 2 bases, in that order; junction bases with no gene match: 3. In DNA, the CDR3 is TGCAGTGCAAGGACTAGCGGGAGACAAGAGACCCAGTACTTC. It specifies CSARTSGRQETQYF.

The chain is built from TRBV7-8 and TRBJ1-5; D call uncertain. Trimming shortened V by 6 bases and J by 7 bases, and 16 bases separated the two germline ends. This CDR3 spans 14 amino acids. Germline assignment: CDR1 SGHVS and CDR2 FQNEAQ. The CDR3 loop is CASSSDGRVQPQHF. The CDR3 region has the DNA TGTGCCAGCAGTTCGGACGGGCGGGTCCAGCCCCAGCATTTT.

This clonotype was seen only a few times. The chain has TRBV2 and TRBJ2-1, with D possibly TRBD2 on 6 matching bases. From germline, CDR1 is SNHLY and CDR2 FYNNEI. Trimming left V 7 bases short and J 7 bases short, with 14 bases between. The CDR3 sequence is 13 residues long. The CDR3 DNA follows: TGTGCCAGCACCCAGGGAGGTGCAAATGAGCAGTTCTTC. This encodes CASTQGGANEQFF.

This chain links TRBV10-3 with TRBJ2-1, with TRBD2 matching 7 bases. This CDR3 is built from 14 residues. Looked up from germline, CDR1 is ENHRY and CDR2 is SYGVKD. The junction had 7 bases not matched to a gene; V was cut back by 11 bases and J by 0 bases. CDR3 region: CAGGGGPSYNEQFF. The CDR3 DNA follows: TGTGCCGGGGGGGGTGGCCCCTCCTACAATGAGCAGTTCTTC.

The J gene is TRBJ2-1, the V gene TRBV30; D is perhaps TRBD2 (6 bases). This CDR3 comprises 13 residues. V lost 5 bases and J 2 bases, leaving 10 bases between the germline ends. From germline, CDR1 is GTSNPN and CDR2 SVGIG (reference sequence). The CDR3 sequence is CAWWREPYNEQFF. The DNA of the CDR3 is TGTGCCTGGTGGCGGGAACCCTACAATGAGCAGTTCTTC.

The gene calls are TRBV10-3 and TRBJ2-1, with 12 bases fitting TRBD2. The germline CDR1 and CDR2 sequences are ENHRY and SYGVKD. Germline trimming cut 3 bases from V and 4 bases from J; bases unmatched to any gene: 1. The length of the CDR3 is 15 residues. In DNA form, the CDR3 reads TGTGCCATCAGTGAAGGACTAGCGGGGTACAATGAGCAGTTCTTC. Residues: CAISEGLAGYNEQFF.

This clonotype was seen a few times. The J gene is TRBJ2-1, the V gene TRBV2; D is possibly TRBD1 or TRBD2 (5 bases each). Germline CDR1 is SNHLY and CDR2 is FYNNEI. The CDR3 extends over 13 amino acids. The ends were cut back, 8 bases at V and 5 bases at J, with 13 bases in the middle. CDR3 protein: CASARDRNNEQFF. In DNA form, the CDR3 reads TGTGCCAGCGCCAGGGACCGAAACAATGAGCAGTTCTTC.

The V and J genes are TRBV12-5 and TRBJ2-5; 10 bases are a match to TRBD2. V shed 7 bases, J shed 5 bases, and the junction held 10 bases outside the gene matches. This CDR3 has 15 amino acids. Germline values: CDR1 LGHNT, CDR2 FRNRAP. The CDR3 here is CASVLAGAEGETQYF. The CDR3 DNA reads as TGTGCTAGTGTGCTAGCGGGAGCGGAGGGGGAGACCCAGTACTTC.